Detailed here is one TCR beta chain. The sample comes from a study of blood T cell repertoires in COVID-19. Study-wide background: From T cells, B-cell-depleted T cells, or PBMCs came the material, which was cDNA or gDNA.

The table came from immunoSEQ multiplex PCR; TCRdb's copy has only in-frame clones and leaves some out. Seen here are 350,000 or so clones, about 90% observed once, and the top ten hold roughly 0.94%. The study recruited people aged roughly 18 to 95 years across around 24 US areas. Germline V lookup: CDR1 KGHDR, CDR2 SFDVKD. Between the trimmed V and J ends, which lost 0 bases and 4 bases, there was a span of 6 bases. This CDR3 has 14 residues. The TCR was taken from a woman aged 25 to 39 who had recovered from COVID-19. The sample taken for sequencing was PBMCs or T cells enriched from blood (not recorded which). V and J are TRBV24-1 and TRBJ1-5; D call uncertain. In DNA form, the CDR3 reads TGTGCCACCAGTGATTTGGACACTAATCAGCCCCAGCATTTT. Its protein is CATSDLDTNQPQHF.